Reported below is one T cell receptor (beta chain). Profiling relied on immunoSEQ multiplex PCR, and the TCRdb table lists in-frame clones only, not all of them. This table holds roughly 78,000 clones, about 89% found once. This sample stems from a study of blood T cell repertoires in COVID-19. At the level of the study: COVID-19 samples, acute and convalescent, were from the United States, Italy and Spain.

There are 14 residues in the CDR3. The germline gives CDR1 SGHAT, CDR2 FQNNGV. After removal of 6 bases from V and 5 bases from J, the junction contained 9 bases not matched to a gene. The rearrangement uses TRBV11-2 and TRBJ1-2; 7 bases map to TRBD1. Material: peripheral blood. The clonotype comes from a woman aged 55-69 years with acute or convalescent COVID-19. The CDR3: CASRGDRKTYGYTF. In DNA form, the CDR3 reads TGTGCCAGCAGAGGGGACAGAAAGACTTATGGCTACACCTTC.